A single sample gave rise to the 14 T cell receptor beta chains below, sequenced in a study of cytomegalovirus exposure and HLA in healthy donors. The PCR was carried out with 60 Vbeta primers and 13 Jbeta primers. Produced via immunoSEQ multiplex PCR; TCRdb's table is partial and in-frame only. The sample carries fewer than 250,000 clones, about four fifths recorded once. Sequencing used PBMCs. Receptors originate from a male donor in good health and CMV-seropositive.

J is TRBJ2-1 and V is TRBV4-3, with D unclear. Trimming left V 0 bases short and J 7 bases short, with 10 bases between. The CDR3 has 14 residues. CDR1 and CDR2 (germline): LGHNA, YSLEER. The DNA of the CDR3 is TGCGCCAGCAGCCAAGATAACCTTGAGAATGAGCAGTTCTTC. Translation: CASSQDNLENEQFF.

The chain links TRBV2 to TRBJ2-7; D is undetermined. There are 11 residues in the CDR3. Trimming left V 7 bases short and J 6 bases short, with 10 bases between. CDR1 is SNHLY, CDR2 FYNNEI, per germline. CDR3 sequence (DNA): TGTGCCAGCAACGAGGCCGTCGAGCAGTACTTC. Its protein product is CASNEAVEQYF.

The chain combines TRBV4-3 with TRBJ1-2; D unclear. The CDR3 sequence is 16 residues long. Per germline, CDR1 LGHNA and CDR2 YSLEER. Trimming removed 0 bases at V and 5 bases at J, with 16 bases between. The CDR3 nucleotides are TGCGCCAGCAGCCAAGATCGGTACGGAGCTCCTTATGGCTACACCTTC. Translation: CASSQDRYGAPYGYTF.

The chain joins TRBV7-3 to TRBJ2-7, with D possibly TRBD1 on 6 matching bases. The CDR3 is 18 amino acids. Deletions cut 0 bases from V and 7 bases from J, with 25 bases between. Germline V lookup: CDR1 SGHTA, CDR2 FQGTGA. The CDR3 DNA follows: TGTGCCAGCAGCTTAACCCTCCACTGCCCCCCGGGACAAAGGGAGCAGTACTTC. It translates to CASSLTLHCPPGQREQYF.

The chain has TRBV9 and TRBJ2-2; tentatively, D is TRBD2 (6 bases). The CDR3 sequence is 15 residues long. Germline values: CDR1 SGDLS, CDR2 YYNGEE. The V gene lost 4 bases and the J gene lost 4 bases, with 14 bases spanning the gap. Here the CDR3 reads CASSPGLSATGELFF. The CDR3, as DNA: TGTGCCAGCAGCCCGGGACTTAGCGCCACCGGGGAGCTGTTTTTT.

In regard to this clone: The junction departs from germline at one end; a sequencing error may be responsible. V usage is TRBV7-9 and J usage is TRBJ2-7; 7 positions agree with TRBD2. The germline gives CDR1 SEHNR, CDR2 FQNEAQ (reference sequence). This CDR3 is 15 amino acids long. In DNA, the CDR3 is TGTTCCAGCAGCTCAATTGACGGGAGGTCCAGCGAGCAGTACTTC. Its translation: CSSSSIDGRSSEQYF.

The chain links TRBV11-1 to TRBJ1-2; D perhaps matches TRBD1 (6 bases). The V end lost 5 bases, the J end lost 4 bases, and 17 bases lay between the germline ends. Germline CDR1 SGHAT, CDR2 FQDESV (reference sequence). CDR3 length: 15 residues. The DNA for the CDR3 is TGTGCCAGCAGCCTGCAAGGACAGCCCGTCTATGGCTACACCTTC. Protein: CASSLQGQPVYGYTF.

A word on this clone: A read error may account for a junction end that differs from germline. This rearrangement joins TRBV7-9 to TRBJ1-3; D is perhaps TRBD1 (5 bases). The CDR3 contains 17 residues. Germline CDR1 SEHNR, CDR2 FQNEAQ (reference sequence). This CDR3 is CSSSHHRGIQGGNTIYF. The DNA for the CDR3 is TGTTCCAGCAGCCACCATAGGGGAATTCAGGGTGGAAACACCATATATTTT.

V is TRBV23-1 and J is TRBJ1-2; 7 positions agree with TRBD1. TRBV23-1 is given ORF status, its function remaining uncertain. The CDR3 runs to 16 residues. V lost 3 bases to trimming and J lost 4 bases; unmatched junction nucleotides: 11. CDR3 in amino acids: CASSHHATGHLYGYTF. The DNA of the CDR3 is TGCGCCAGCAGTCACCACGCGACAGGGCATCTCTATGGCTACACCTTC.

This chain joins TRBV7-2 and TRBJ1-1, with a weak D call TRBD1 (6 bases). Germline V gene sequence: CDR1 SGHTA, CDR2 FQGNSA. CDR3 length: 14 amino acids. V lost 5 bases, J lost 3 bases, and 13 bases lay in between. The CDR3 spells CASSPAGVDTEAFF. The CDR3 DNA sequence: TGTGCCAGCAGCCCCGCAGGGGTTGACACTGAAGCTTTCTTT.

The chain has TRBV5-1 and TRBJ2-6, with TRBD1 matching 9 bases. Trimming cost V 2 bases and J 2 bases; bases outside gene matches: 8. This CDR3 spans 18 amino acids. Per germline, CDR1 SGHRS and CDR2 YFSETQ. The CDR3 DNA is TGCGCCAGCAGCTTCGGGGACAGGGTGGTAGCTGGGGCCAACGTCCTGACTTTC. Protein sequence: CASSFGDRVVAGANVLTF.

This clone showed up just a few times. The gene calls are TRBV27 and TRBJ2-5; 11 nucleotides align to TRBD1. This CDR3 spans 16 amino acids. V lost 2 bases, J lost 5 bases, and 7 bases stayed unmatched. Germline values: CDR1 MNHEY, CDR2 SMNVEV (reference sequence). The CDR3 spells CASSLTWDRGSETQYF. CDR3 sequence (DNA): TGTGCCAGCAGTTTAACCTGGGACAGGGGGTCGGAGACCCAGTACTTC.

This clone was seen a handful of times. The chain employs TRBV4-2 and TRBJ1-1; 7 nucleotides match TRBD1. The V segment lost 7 bases and the J segment 0 bases; nucleotides outside the gene matches: 8. CDR3 length: 15 residues. Per germline, CDR1 LGHNA and CDR2 YNFKEQ. CDR3 nucleotides: TGTGCCAGCACCCCAAGCCAGGGGGTGAACACTGAAGCTTTCTTT. Residues: CASTPSQGVNTEAFF.

V and J are TRBV10-3 and TRBJ2-1; D is possibly TRBD2 (6 bases). The CDR3 loop spans 14 amino acids. Trimming removed 7 bases at V and 0 bases at J, with 10 bases between. Germline CDR1 reads ENHRY; CDR2 reads SYGVKD. The CDR3 sequence is CAITGTGSYNEQFF. CDR3 sequence (DNA): TGTGCCATCACCGGGACTGGCTCCTACAATGAGCAGTTCTTC.